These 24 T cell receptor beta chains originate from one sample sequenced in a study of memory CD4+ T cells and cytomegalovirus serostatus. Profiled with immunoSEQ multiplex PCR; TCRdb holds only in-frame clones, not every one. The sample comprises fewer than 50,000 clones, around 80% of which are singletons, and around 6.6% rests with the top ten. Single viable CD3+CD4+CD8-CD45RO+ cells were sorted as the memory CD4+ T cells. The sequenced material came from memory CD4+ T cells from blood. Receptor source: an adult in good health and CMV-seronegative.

This CDR3 reads CASSLFRDNEQFF. CDR3 in DNA: TGTGCCAGCAGCTTATTTCGAGACAATGAGCAGTTCTTC. The J gene is TRBJ2-1, the V gene TRBV7-9; D is unresolved. CDR1 SEHNR and CDR2 FQNEAQ come from the germline V gene (reference sequence). V lost 2 bases and J lost 5, with 7 bases in between. The CDR3 is made up of 13 amino acids.

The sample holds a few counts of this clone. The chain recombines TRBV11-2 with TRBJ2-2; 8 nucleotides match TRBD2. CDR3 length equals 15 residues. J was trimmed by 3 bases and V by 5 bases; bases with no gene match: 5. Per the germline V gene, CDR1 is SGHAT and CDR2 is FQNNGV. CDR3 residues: CASSSAGGDTGELFF. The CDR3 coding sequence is TGTGCCAGCAGCAGCGCGGGAGGCGACACCGGGGAGCTGTTTTTT.

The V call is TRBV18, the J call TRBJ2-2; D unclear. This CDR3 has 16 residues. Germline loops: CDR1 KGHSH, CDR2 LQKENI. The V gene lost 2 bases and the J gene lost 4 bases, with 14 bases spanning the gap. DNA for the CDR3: TGTGCCAGCTCACCAAACCCCTCCGGGTCCACCGGGGAGCTGTTTTTT. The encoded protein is CASSPNPSGSTGELFF.

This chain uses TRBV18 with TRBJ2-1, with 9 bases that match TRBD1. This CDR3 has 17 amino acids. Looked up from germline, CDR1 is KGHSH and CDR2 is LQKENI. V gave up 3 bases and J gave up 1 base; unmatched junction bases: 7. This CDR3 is CASSPTGTGKSYNEQFF. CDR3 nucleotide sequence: TGTGCCAGCTCACCGACCGGGACAGGGAAATCCTACAATGAGCAGTTCTTC.

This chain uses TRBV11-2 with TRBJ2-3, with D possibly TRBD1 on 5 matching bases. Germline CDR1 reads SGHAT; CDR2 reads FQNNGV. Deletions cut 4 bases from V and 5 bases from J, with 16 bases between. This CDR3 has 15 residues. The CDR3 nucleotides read TGTGCCAGCAGCTGGGGCAGGGTAGTAGGAGATACGCAGTATTTT. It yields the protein CASSWGRVVGDTQYF. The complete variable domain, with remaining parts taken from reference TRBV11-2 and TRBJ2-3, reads EAGVAQSPRYKIIEKRQSVAFWCNPISGHATLYWYQQILGQGPKLLIQFQNNGVVDDSQLPKDRFSAERLKGVDSTLKIQPAKLEDSAVYLCASSWGRVVGDTQYFGPGTRLTVL.

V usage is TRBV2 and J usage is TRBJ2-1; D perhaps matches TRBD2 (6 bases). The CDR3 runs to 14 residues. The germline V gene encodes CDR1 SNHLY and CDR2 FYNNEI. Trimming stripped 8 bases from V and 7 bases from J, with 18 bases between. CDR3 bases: TGTGCCAGCCTCGAGGGACTTCGTCTGAATGAGCAGTTCTTC. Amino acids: CASLEGLRLNEQFF.

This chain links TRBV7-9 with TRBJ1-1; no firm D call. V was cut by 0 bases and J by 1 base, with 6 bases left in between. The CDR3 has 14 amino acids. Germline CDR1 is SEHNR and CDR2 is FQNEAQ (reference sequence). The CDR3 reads CASSLAGPNTEAFF. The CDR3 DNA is TGTGCCAGCAGCTTAGCGGGCCCGAACACTGAAGCTTTCTTT.

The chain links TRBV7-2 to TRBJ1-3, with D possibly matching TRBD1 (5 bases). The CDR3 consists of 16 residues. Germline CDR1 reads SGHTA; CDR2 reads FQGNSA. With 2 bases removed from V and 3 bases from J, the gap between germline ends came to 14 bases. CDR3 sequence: CASSLMGRGGGNTIYF. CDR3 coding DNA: TGTGCCAGCAGCTTAATGGGGCGCGGAGGTGGAAACACCATATATTTT.

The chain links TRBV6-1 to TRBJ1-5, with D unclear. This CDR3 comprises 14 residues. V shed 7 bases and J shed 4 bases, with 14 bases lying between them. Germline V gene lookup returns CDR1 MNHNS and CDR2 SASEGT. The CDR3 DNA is TGTGCCAGCAATATATGGGGTAGGAATCAGCCCCAGCATTTT. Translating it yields CASNIWGRNQPQHF.

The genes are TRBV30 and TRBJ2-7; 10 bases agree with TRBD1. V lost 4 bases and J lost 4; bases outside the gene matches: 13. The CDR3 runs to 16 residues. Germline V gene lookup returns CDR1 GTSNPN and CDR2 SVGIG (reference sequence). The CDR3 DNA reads TGTGCCTGGAAGAGATCAGGGGGGACAGGGGTTTACGAGCAGTACTTC. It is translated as CAWKRSGGTGVYEQYF.

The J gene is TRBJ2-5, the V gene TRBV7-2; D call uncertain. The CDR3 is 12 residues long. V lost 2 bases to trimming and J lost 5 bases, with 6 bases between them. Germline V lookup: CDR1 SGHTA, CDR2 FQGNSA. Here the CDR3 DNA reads TGTGCCAGCAGCTTATACGCCGAGACCCAGTACTTC. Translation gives CASSLYAETQYF.

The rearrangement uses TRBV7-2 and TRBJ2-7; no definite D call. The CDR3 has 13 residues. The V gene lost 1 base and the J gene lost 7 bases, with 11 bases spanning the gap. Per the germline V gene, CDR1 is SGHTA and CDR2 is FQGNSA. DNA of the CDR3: TGTGCCAGCAGCTTAGTCCCCTCTACGGAGCAGTACTTC. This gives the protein CASSLVPSTEQYF.

The CDR3 coding sequence is TGCGCCAGCAGTCAAGGGGGAGCCGCGCAGTATTTT. Encoded protein: CASSQGGAAQYF. The chain carries TRBV23-1 and TRBJ2-3; D tentatively fits TRBD1 or TRBD2 (5 bases each). TRBV23-1 qualifies as an ORF whose function is uncertain. Trimming took 2 bases from V and 10 from J, leaving 10 bases between them. This CDR3 comprises 12 residues.

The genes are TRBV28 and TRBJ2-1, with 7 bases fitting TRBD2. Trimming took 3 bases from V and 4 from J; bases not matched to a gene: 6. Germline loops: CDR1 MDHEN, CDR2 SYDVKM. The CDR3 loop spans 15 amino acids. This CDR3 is CASSFLGGLYNEQFF. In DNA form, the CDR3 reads TGTGCCAGCAGTTTTTTGGGGGGACTATACAATGAGCAGTTCTTC.

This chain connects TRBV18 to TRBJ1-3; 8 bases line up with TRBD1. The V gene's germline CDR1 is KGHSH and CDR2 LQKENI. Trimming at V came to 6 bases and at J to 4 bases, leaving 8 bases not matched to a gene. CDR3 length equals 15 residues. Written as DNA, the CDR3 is TGTGCCAGCTCCAGCGACAGGGGCGGAGGAAACACCATATATTTT. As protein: CASSSDRGGGNTIYF.

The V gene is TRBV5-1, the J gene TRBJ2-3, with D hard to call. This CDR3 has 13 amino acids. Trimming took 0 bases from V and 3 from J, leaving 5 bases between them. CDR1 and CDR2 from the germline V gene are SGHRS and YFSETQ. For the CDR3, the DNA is TGCGCCAGCAGCTTGGGGAAAACAGATACGCAGTATTTT. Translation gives CASSLGKTDTQYF. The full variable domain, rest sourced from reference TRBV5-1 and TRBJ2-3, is KAGVTQTPRYLIKTRGQQVTLSCSPISGHRSVSWYQQTPGQGLQFLFEYFSETQRNKGNFPGRFSGRQFSNSRSEMNVSTLELGDSALYLCASSLGKTDTQYFGPGTRLTVL.

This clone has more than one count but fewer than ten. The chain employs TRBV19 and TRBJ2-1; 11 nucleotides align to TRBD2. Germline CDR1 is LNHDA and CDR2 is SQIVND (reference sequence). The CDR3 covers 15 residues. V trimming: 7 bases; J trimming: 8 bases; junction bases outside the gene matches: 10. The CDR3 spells CASTLLSGRGHEQFF. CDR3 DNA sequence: TGTGCCAGTACCCTCCTTAGCGGGAGGGGGCATGAGCAGTTCTTC.

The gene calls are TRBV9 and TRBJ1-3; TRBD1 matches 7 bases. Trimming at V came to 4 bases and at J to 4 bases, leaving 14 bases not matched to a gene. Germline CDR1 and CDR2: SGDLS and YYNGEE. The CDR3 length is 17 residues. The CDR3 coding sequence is TGTGCCAGCAGCCCCCAGACAGGGCGGTATTCGGGAAACACCATATATTTT. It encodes CASSPQTGRYSGNTIYF.

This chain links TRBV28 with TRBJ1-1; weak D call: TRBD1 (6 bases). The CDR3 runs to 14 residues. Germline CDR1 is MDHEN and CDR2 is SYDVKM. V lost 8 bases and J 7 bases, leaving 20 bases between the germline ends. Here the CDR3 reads CASGSWGHGHEAFF. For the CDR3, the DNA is TGTGCCAGCGGGTCGTGGGGGCACGGTCATGAAGCTTTCTTT. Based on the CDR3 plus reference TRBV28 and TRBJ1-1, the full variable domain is DVKVTQSSRYLVKRTGEKVFLECVQDMDHENMFWYRQDPGLGLRLIYFSYDVKMKEKGDIPEGYSVSREKKERFSLILESASTNQTSMYLCASGSWGHGHEAFFGQGTRLTVV.

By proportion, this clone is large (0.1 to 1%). CDR3 amino acids: CSVVGRGTEAFF. In DNA form, the CDR3 reads TGCAGCGTTGTGGGCAGAGGGACTGAAGCTTTCTTT. This chain connects TRBV29-1 to TRBJ1-1, with D unresolved. In germline, CDR1 is SQVTM, CDR2 ANQGSEA. V gave up 4 bases and J gave up 5 bases, with 11 bases separating them. The CDR3 is 12 amino acids.

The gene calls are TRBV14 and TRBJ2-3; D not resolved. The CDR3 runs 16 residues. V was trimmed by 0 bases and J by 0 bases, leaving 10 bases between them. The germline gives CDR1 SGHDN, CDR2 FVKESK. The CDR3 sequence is CASSQEKIASTDTQYF. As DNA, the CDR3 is TGTGCCAGCAGCCAAGAGAAGATTGCTAGCACAGATACGCAGTATTTT. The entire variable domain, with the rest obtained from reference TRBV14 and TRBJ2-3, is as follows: EAGVTQFPSHSVIEKGQTVTLRCDPISGHDNLYWYRRVMGKEIKFLLHFVKESKQDESGMPNNRFLAERTGGTYSTLKVQPAELEDSGVYFCASSQEKIASTDTQYFGPGTRLTVL.

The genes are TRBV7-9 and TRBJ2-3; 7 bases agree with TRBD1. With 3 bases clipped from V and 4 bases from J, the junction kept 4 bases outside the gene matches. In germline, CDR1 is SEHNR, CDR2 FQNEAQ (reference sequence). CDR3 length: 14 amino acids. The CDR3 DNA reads TGTGCCAGCAGCTTCGGGGACAGCTCAGATACGCAGTATTTT. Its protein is CASSFGDSSDTQYF.

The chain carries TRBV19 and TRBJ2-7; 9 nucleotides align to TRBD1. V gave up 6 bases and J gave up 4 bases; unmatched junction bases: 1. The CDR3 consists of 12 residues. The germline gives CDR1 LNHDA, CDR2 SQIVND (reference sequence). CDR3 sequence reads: CASSGTGYEQYF. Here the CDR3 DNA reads TGTGCCAGTAGCGGGACAGGGTACGAGCAGTACTTC.

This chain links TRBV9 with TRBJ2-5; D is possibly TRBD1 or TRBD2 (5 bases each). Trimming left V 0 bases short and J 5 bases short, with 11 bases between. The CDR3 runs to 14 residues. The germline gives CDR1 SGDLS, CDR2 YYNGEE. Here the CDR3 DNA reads TGTGCCAGCAGCGTAGGAAGGGGCGGGGAGACCCAGTACTTC. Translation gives CASSVGRGGETQYF.